The 7 T cell receptor beta chains reported below all come from one sample, sequenced in a study of T cell changes during pregnancy in multiple sclerosis. Sequencing was performed with immunoSEQ multiplex PCR; in TCRdb, only in-frame clones are kept and a portion is missing. This sample has under 70,000 clones, with about 90% found just once. Sequencing used CD4+ T cells from peripheral blood mononuclear cells, obtained in the first trimester of pregnancy. These TCRs come from a female donor with multiple sclerosis, enrolled in a pregnancy study.

The rearrangement links TRBV5-8 to TRBJ1-5, with TRBD1 matching over 7 bases. V lost 4 bases to trimming and J lost 2 bases; unmatched junction nucleotides: 6. The CDR3 spans 15 residues. Germline values: CDR1 SGHTS, CDR2 YDEGEE. CDR3 residues: CASSGRDRRNQPQHF. The CDR3 DNA reads as TGTGCCAGCAGCGGTCGGGACAGACGCAATCAGCCCCAGCATTTT. The full variable domain, in which reference TRBV5-8 and TRBJ1-5 provide the parts outside the CDR3, is EAGVTQSPTHLIKTRGQQATLRCSPISGHTSVYWYQQALGLGLQFLLWYDEGEERNRGNFPPRFSGRQFPNYSSELNVNALELEDSALYLCASSGRDRRNQPQHFGDGTRLSIL.

V gene TRBV10-1 combines with J gene TRBJ2-7, with D unclear. The CDR3 spans 11 residues. V gave up 6 bases and J gave up 7 bases, with 10 bases separating them. Germline lookup yields CDR1 WNHNN and CDR2 SYGVQD (reference sequence). CDR3 in DNA: TGCGCCAGCAGACCTCCCCGGGAGCAGTACTTC. It yields the protein CASRPPREQYF.

The chain employs TRBV2 and TRBJ1-4; no clear D gene. Germline CDR1 reads SNHLY; CDR2 reads FYNNEI. The CDR3 has 13 amino acids. The V end lost 7 bases, the J end lost 5 bases, and 11 bases lay between the germline ends. CDR3 in DNA: TGTGCCAGCATATCCCAGTGGAATGAAAAACTGTTTTTT. This codes for CASISQWNEKLFF.

The V gene is TRBV18, the J gene TRBJ1-2, with D possibly being TRBD1 (5 bases). V lost 1 base and J 4 bases, leaving 7 bases between the germline ends. Germline V gene lookup returns CDR1 KGHSH and CDR2 LQKENI. The CDR3 is 13 amino acids. DNA for the CDR3: TGTGCCAGCTCACCACTAGACAGCTATGGCTACACCTTC. It specifies CASSPLDSYGYTF.

This sequence joins TRBV6-6 and TRBJ1-3; weak D call: TRBD1 (5 bases). Germline V CDR1 and CDR2: MNHNY, SVGAGI (reference sequence). The CDR3 spans 16 residues. V was pared by 4 bases and J by 1 base, with 14 bases between. In DNA form, the CDR3 reads TGTGCCAGCAGTTCCGACGGGGGGTCGTCTGGAAACACCATATATTTT. It specifies CASSSDGGSSGNTIYF.

The rearrangement joins TRBV28 to TRBJ1-2; D gene ambiguous. The CDR3 has 12 residues. Per germline, CDR1 MDHEN and CDR2 SYDVKM. Trimming took off 3 bases at V and 4 bases at J, with 6 bases between the two ends. CDR3 DNA sequence: TGTGCCAGCAGTTTTCGGGTCTATGGCTACACCTTC. It yields the protein CASSFRVYGYTF.

V is TRBV7-2 and J is TRBJ2-2; D gene ambiguous. The germline gives CDR1 SGHTA, CDR2 FQGNSA. V lost 1 base and J 2 bases, leaving 8 bases between the germline ends. This CDR3 comprises 15 residues. The CDR3 sequence is CASSLVAENTGELFF. The CDR3 region has the DNA TGTGCCAGCAGCTTAGTGGCAGAAAACACCGGGGAGCTGTTTTTT.